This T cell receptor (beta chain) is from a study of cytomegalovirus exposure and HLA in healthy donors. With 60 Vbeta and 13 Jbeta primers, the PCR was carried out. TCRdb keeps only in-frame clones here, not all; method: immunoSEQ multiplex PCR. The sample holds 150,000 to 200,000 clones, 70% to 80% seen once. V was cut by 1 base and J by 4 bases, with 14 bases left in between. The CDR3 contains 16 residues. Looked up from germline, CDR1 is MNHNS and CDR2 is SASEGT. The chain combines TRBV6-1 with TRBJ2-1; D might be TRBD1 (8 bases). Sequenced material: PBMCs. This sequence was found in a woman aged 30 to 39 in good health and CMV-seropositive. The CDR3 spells CASSEDTGGAYNEQFF. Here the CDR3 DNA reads TGTGCCAGCAGTGAAGACACAGGGGGGGCTTACAATGAGCAGTTCTTC.